Each of the 27 T cell receptor beta chains below was sequenced from the same sample in a study of beta chain features in type 1 diabetes. Reverse transcribing all isolated RNA meant expressed TCRB transcripts were sequenced. Measured with immunoSEQ multiplex PCR; TCRdb has only the in-frame clones, and not every one. The sample lists hundreds of thousands of clones, roughly 13% seen once, with more than 0.015% in the top ten. The sequenced material came from naive CD4+ T cells from blood. The receptor source for this set is a man in his late teens or twenties in good health.

This clone was detected only a few times. The gene calls are TRBV28 and TRBJ1-1; D possibly corresponds to TRBD1 (5 bases). The V and J ends lost 3 bases and 1 base respectively, with 9 bases between them. The CDR3 contains 14 residues. The germline CDR1 and CDR2 sequences are MDHEN and SYDVKM. As DNA, the CDR3 is TGTGCCAGCAGTTTGGGGCAGAAGAACACTGAAGCTTTCTTT. Translated: CASSLGQKNTEAFF.

This clone was seen a handful of times. For the CDR3, the DNA is TGTGCCAGTAGTACCAGGACAGTTGATACGCAGTATTTT. It codes for CASSTRTVDTQYF. V usage is TRBV19 and J usage is TRBJ2-3, with TRBD1 as a possible D gene (6 bases). The CDR3 runs to 13 residues. V lost 4 bases and J 6 bases, leaving 11 bases between the germline ends. The V gene's germline CDR1 is LNHDA and CDR2 SQIVND (reference sequence).

The chain uses TRBV5-1 and TRBJ1-5; a possible D gene is TRBD1 (5 bases). CDR3 length: 16 amino acids. Trimming removed 4 bases from V and 7 bases from J, with 21 bases in between. The germline V gene has CDR1 SGHRS and CDR2 YFSETQ. The CDR3 loop is CASSESGGIGVQPQHF. CDR3 DNA: TGCGCCAGCAGCGAGTCGGGGGGAATTGGGGTCCAGCCCCAGCATTTT. The full variable domain, in which reference TRBV5-1 and TRBJ1-5 provide the parts outside the CDR3, is KAGVTQTPRYLIKTRGQQVTLSCSPISGHRSVSWYQQTPGQGLQFLFEYFSETQRNKGNFPGRFSGRQFSNSRSEMNVSTLELGDSALYLCASSESGGIGVQPQHFGDGTRLSIL.

This clone was counted only a few times. This CDR3 reads CAWSPIGGGTDTQYF. CDR3 coding DNA: TGTGCCTGGAGTCCCATCGGGGGAGGCACAGATACGCAGTATTTT. The J gene is TRBJ2-3, the V gene TRBV30; D is perhaps TRBD2 (6 bases). Deletions cut 2 bases from V and 1 base from J, with 13 bases between. CDR1 is GTSNPN, CDR2 SVGIG, per germline (reference sequence). The CDR3 runs 15 residues.

This rearrangement joins TRBV18 to TRBJ1-4, with unresolved D. Trimming took off 3 bases at V and 1 base at J, with 9 bases between the two ends. Germline CDR1 reads KGHSH; CDR2 reads LQKENI. The length of the CDR3 is 15 residues. The CDR3 region is CASSPVSGTNEKLFF. The CDR3 bases are TGTGCCAGCTCACCCGTGAGCGGAACTAATGAAAAACTGTTTTTT.

Comments on this clone: This sample includes further DNA sequences coding for the same CDR3. The V gene is TRBV9, the J gene TRBJ2-3; no firm D call. There are 12 residues in the CDR3. V was pared by 4 bases and J by 0 bases, with 3 bases between. Germline CDR1 is SGDLS and CDR2 is YYNGEE. The CDR3: CASSSSTDTQYF. The CDR3 nucleotides read TGTGCCAGCAGCTCGAGCACAGATACGCAGTATTTT.

This clone turned up a few times. The J gene is TRBJ2-1, the V gene TRBV30, with 13 bases fitting TRBD2. Germline values: CDR1 GTSNPN, CDR2 SVGIG (reference sequence). This CDR3 region has 17 residues. V lost 5 bases, J lost 5 bases, and 12 bases stayed unmatched. CDR3 sequence (DNA): TGTGCCTGGGGCCGGAGATTCGGACTAGCGGGGGACAATGAGCAGTTCTTC. This translates into CAWGRRFGLAGDNEQFF.

V and J are TRBV6-5 and TRBJ2-7; D remains unclear. V was trimmed by 0 bases and J by 2 bases, leaving 11 bases between them. CDR1 MNHEY and CDR2 SVGAGI come from the germline V gene. The CDR3 contains 15 residues. CDR3 sequence (DNA): TGTGCCAGCAGTTACTCGGGCTCGAGTCCCTACGAGCAGTACTTC. Protein: CASSYSGSSPYEQYF.

A few counts support this clone. The J gene is TRBJ2-7, the V gene TRBV5-6; TRBD2 matches 7 bases. The CDR3 sequence is 16 residues long. Germline trimming cut 3 bases from V and 1 base from J; bases unmatched to any gene: 10. Germline V CDR1 and CDR2: SGHDT, YYEEEE. The CDR3 region is CASSWEGPNPSYEQYF. CDR3 sequence (DNA): TGTGCCAGCAGCTGGGAGGGGCCGAATCCATCCTACGAGCAGTACTTC.

The genes are TRBV6-4 and TRBJ2-2; 10 nucleotides match TRBD2. The V and J ends lost 5 bases and 5 bases, in that order; junction bases with no gene match: 14. There are 18 residues in the CDR3. CDR1 and CDR2 (germline): MRHNA, SNTAGT. CDR3 protein: CASSMESGRAARTGELFF. CDR3 DNA sequence: TGTGCCAGCAGTATGGAAAGCGGGAGGGCCGCAAGGACCGGGGAGCTGTTTTTT.

The chain carries TRBV25-1 and TRBJ1-2, with D perhaps TRBD1 (6 bases). V was pared by 2 bases and J by 4 bases, with 14 bases between. The CDR3 has 15 amino acids. Germline CDR1 and CDR2: MGHDK and SYGVNS. CDR3: CASSEAGRGVYGYTF. CDR3 sequence (DNA): TGTGCCAGCAGTGAAGCCGGCAGGGGTGTCTATGGCTACACCTTC.

The rearrangement joins TRBV4-2 to TRBJ1-2, with D unclear. CDR1 LGHNA and CDR2 YNFKEQ come from the germline V gene. The CDR3 runs to 17 residues. V was shortened by 3 bases and J by 3 bases, with 20 bases between the two germline ends. Written as DNA, the CDR3 is TGTGCCAGCAGCCACACGCTAAACCAACCGGTGGACTATGGCTACACCTTC. This sequence encodes CASSHTLNQPVDYGYTF.

The chain couples TRBV5-5 to TRBJ2-2; TRBD2 aligns across 9 bases. From germline, CDR1 is SGHKS and CDR2 YYEKEE (reference sequence). This CDR3 spans 16 amino acids. V lost 2 bases, J lost 5 bases, and 7 bases stayed unmatched. CDR3 residues: CASSFLRGGNTGELFF. In nucleotides, the CDR3 is TGTGCCAGCAGCTTTTTGCGGGGGGGCAATACCGGGGAGCTGTTTTTT.

This chain connects TRBV5-4 to TRBJ2-3; 13 positions agree with TRBD2. CDR1 and CDR2 (germline): SGHNT, YYREEE (reference sequence). V was clipped by 4 bases and J by 6 bases; unmatched bases: 11. There are 17 residues in the CDR3. The CDR3 is CASSRGTSGDGLDTQYF. The CDR3 DNA sequence: TGTGCCAGCAGCCGAGGGACTAGCGGGGATGGGTTGGATACGCAGTATTTT.

The genes are TRBV7-9 and TRBJ2-1, with D hard to call. The CDR3 has 13 residues. Trimming took 5 bases from V and 4 from J, leaving 9 bases between them. CDR1 and CDR2 (germline): SEHNR, FQNEAQ (reference sequence). The CDR3 protein is CASSATEYNEQFF. CDR3 coding DNA: TGTGCCAGCAGCGCGACTGAATACAATGAGCAGTTCTTC.

The chain recombines TRBV28 with TRBJ2-1; TRBD1 is a possible D gene (9 bases). V lost 8 bases and J 6 bases, leaving 17 bases between the germline ends. CDR3 length: 14 residues. The germline CDR1 and CDR2 sequences are MDHEN and SYDVKM. CDR3 coding DNA: TGTGCCAGCCGGGAGGGACAGGGTGGCAATGAGCAGTTCTTC. Its translation is CASREGQGGNEQFF.

The chain links TRBV9 to TRBJ2-7; TRBD2 aligns across 9 bases. The J segment lost 7 bases and the V segment lost 4 bases, leaving 12 bases of the junction unmatched. Germline lookup yields CDR1 SGDLS and CDR2 YYNGEE. The CDR3 is 15 amino acids. CDR3 sequence: CASSPQLAGNLEQYF. The DNA of the CDR3 is TGTGCCAGCAGCCCACAACTAGCGGGTAATCTAGAGCAGTACTTC.

The V and J genes are TRBV7-2 and TRBJ2-5, with 8 positions matching TRBD2. After removal of 3 bases from V and 5 bases from J, the junction contained 11 bases not matched to a gene. The CDR3 is 16 amino acids. The V gene's germline CDR1 is SGHTA and CDR2 FQGNSA. The CDR3 sequence is CASSLDGLAGSETQYF. The DNA for the CDR3 is TGTGCCAGCAGCTTGGACGGACTAGCTGGGTCGGAGACCCAGTACTTC.

The chain joins TRBV18 to TRBJ1-5; D remains ambiguous. This CDR3 spans 13 amino acids. Germline V gene data show CDR1 as KGHSH and CDR2 as LQKENI. Trimming removed 3 bases at V and 5 bases at J, with 8 bases between. The CDR3 sequence: CASSPVADQPQHF. The CDR3 DNA is TGTGCCAGCTCACCGGTGGCAGATCAGCCCCAGCATTTT.

This clone was picked up a small number of times. The rearrangement links TRBV29-1 to TRBJ2-7; D remains unclear. CDR1 and CDR2 from the germline V gene are SQVTM and ANQGSEA. This CDR3 has 13 residues. V lost 4 bases to trimming and J lost 1 base, with 11 bases between them. CDR3 nucleotides: TGCAGCGTTGCAGAGAGTAGTTCCTACGAGCAGTACTTC. It encodes CSVAESSSYEQYF.

V usage is TRBV15 and J usage is TRBJ2-1, with 7 bases fitting TRBD2. V dropped 0 bases and J dropped 3; count of bases not matched to a gene: 5. The CDR3 length is 16 residues. Germline CDR1 LNHNV, CDR2 YYDKDF (reference sequence). The CDR3 bases are TGTGCCACCAGCAGAGAGGGGGGGGGAGTCTACAATGAGCAGTTCTTC. This gives the protein CATSREGGGVYNEQFF.

In its sample, this clone was seen a few times. This rearrangement joins TRBV18 to TRBJ1-2; D gene ambiguous. Trimming took off 3 bases at V and 4 bases at J, with 15 bases between the two ends. This CDR3 contains 15 residues. The germline V gene has CDR1 KGHSH and CDR2 LQKENI. The CDR3, as DNA: TGTGCCAGCTCACCCCTCGTTGACGGGAGCTATGGCTACACCTTC. Its protein product is CASSPLVDGSYGYTF.

This clone was counted only a few times. The genes are TRBV23-1 and TRBJ2-4, with TRBD2 identical over 10 bases. TRBV23-1 is an open reading frame whose function is uncertain. The ends lost 11 bases at V and 2 bases at J; junction bases unmatched: 15. The CDR3 spans 17 residues. The CDR3 DNA follows: TGCGCCGCTACATCGGGAAAGCGGGAGGGCTCCAAAAACATTCAGTACTTC. Its translation: CAATSGKREGSKNIQYF.

The CDR3 DNA is TGTGCCAGCAGCTTTCACAGGGAATTATCCTACGAGCAGTACTTC. It is translated as CASSFHRELSYEQYF. The chain is built from TRBV5-5 and TRBJ2-7; the D gene is possibly TRBD1 (6 bases). This CDR3 comprises 15 residues. Germline loops: CDR1 SGHKS, CDR2 YYEKEE (reference sequence). The ends were cut back, 2 bases at V and 1 base at J, with 13 bases in the middle.

The V gene is TRBV15, the J gene TRBJ2-1; D gene unclear. The germline CDR1 and CDR2 sequences are LNHNV and YYDKDF (reference sequence). The CDR3 is made up of 14 amino acids. V dropped 0 bases and J dropped 6 bases, with 9 bases sitting between them. The CDR3 sequence is CATSRDVSGNEQFF. For the CDR3, the DNA is TGTGCCACCAGCAGAGATGTTAGTGGCAATGAGCAGTTCTTC.

The chain employs TRBV7-2 and TRBJ2-1; D gene ambiguous. Trimming shortened V by 3 bases and J by 9 bases, and 15 bases separated the two germline ends. Germline CDR1 and CDR2: SGHTA and FQGNSA. The CDR3 spans 14 residues. CDR3 coding DNA: TGTGCCAGCAGCTTTATGAGGTCAACCCGTGAGCAGTTCTTC. Encoded protein: CASSFMRSTREQFF.

The genes are TRBV19 and TRBJ1-1; 7 bases line up with TRBD1. The ends lost 6 bases at V and 0 bases at J; junction bases unmatched: 13. The CDR3 is 17 residues long. CDR1 and CDR2 (germline): LNHDA, SQIVND (reference sequence). CDR3 amino acids: CASSPRQGTVVNTEAFF. The CDR3, as DNA: TGTGCCAGTAGCCCTCGACAGGGCACCGTTGTGAACACTGAAGCTTTCTTT.